This entry describes one T cell receptor beta chain. The antigen remains unidentified. CDR1 LNHDA and CDR2 SQIVND come from the germline V gene (reference sequence). This CDR3 has 17 amino acids. V was clipped by 5 bases and J by 6 bases; unmatched bases: 10. The data belong to a study of cytomegalovirus exposure and HLA in healthy donors. General study findings and limits: Specificity of three CMV-associated chains for CMV antigens was verified in vitro. Prediction of most subjects' HLA-A and HLA-B alleles by TCR beta sequences was reportedly accurate.

Primers for the PCR totalled 60 Vbeta and 13 Jbeta. Sequencing was performed with immunoSEQ multiplex PCR; in TCRdb, only in-frame clones are kept and a portion is missing. This table has hundreds of thousands of clones, around 83% appearing once. The genes are TRBV19 and TRBJ1-6; TRBD1 agrees at 10 bases. Material: PBMCs. The source of this sequence is a girl under 18 in good health and CMV-seronegative. Here the CDR3 reads CASSLRRDRGGNSPLHF. CDR3 bases: TGTGCCAGTAGTCTCCGCCGGGACAGGGGAGGTAATTCACCCCTCCACTTT.